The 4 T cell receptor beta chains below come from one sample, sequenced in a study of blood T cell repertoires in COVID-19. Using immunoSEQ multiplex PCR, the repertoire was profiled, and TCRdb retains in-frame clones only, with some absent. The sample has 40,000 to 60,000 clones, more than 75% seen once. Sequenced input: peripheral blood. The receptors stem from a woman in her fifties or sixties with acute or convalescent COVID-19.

CDR3 in DNA: TGTGCCAGCAGCTTCCGACTAGCGGGGGAGACCGGGGAGCTGTTTTTT. Translating it yields CASSFRLAGETGELFF. This chain links TRBV7-9 with TRBJ2-2; 12 bases map to TRBD2. The CDR3 extends over 16 amino acids. V lost 3 bases to trimming and J lost 5 bases; unmatched junction nucleotides: 4. Looked up from germline, CDR1 is SEHNR and CDR2 is FQNEAQ (reference sequence). Full variable domain (outside the CDR3, taken from reference TRBV7-9 and TRBJ2-2): DTGVSQNPRHKITKRGQNVTFRCDPISEHNRLYWYRQTLGQGPEFLTYFQNEAQLEKSRLLSDRFSAERPKGSFSTLEIQRTEQGDSAMYLCASSFRLAGETGELFFGEGSRLTVL.

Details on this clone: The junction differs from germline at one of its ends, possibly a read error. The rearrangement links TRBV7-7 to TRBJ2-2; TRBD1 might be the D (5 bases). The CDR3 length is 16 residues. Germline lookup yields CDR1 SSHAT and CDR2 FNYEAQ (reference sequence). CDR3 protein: CASSPLTDIGPGELFF. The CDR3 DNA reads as TGTGCTAGCAGCCCGTTGACGGACATAGGCCCCGGGGAGCTGTTTTTT.

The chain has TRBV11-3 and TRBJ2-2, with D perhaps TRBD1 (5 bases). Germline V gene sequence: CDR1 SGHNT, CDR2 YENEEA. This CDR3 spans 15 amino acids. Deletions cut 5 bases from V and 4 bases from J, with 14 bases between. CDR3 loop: CASSGAAGITGELFF. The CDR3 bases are TGTGCCAGCAGCGGGGCGGCTGGGATCACCGGGGAGCTGTTTTTT. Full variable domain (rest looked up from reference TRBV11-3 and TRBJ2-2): EAGVVQSPRYKIIEKKQPVAFWCNPISGHNTLYWYLQNLGQGPELLIRYENEEAVDDSQLPKDRFSAERLKGVDSTLKIQPAELGDSAVYLCASSGAAGITGELFFGEGSRLTVL.

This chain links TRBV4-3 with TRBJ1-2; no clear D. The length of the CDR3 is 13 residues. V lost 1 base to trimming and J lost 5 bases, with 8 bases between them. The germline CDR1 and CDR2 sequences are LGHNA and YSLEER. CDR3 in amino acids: CASSQGLRYGYTF. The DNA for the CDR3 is TGCGCCAGCAGCCAAGGTCTACGGTATGGCTACACCTTC.